The 8 T cell receptor beta chains below all came from one sample that was sequenced in a study of control samples from healthy donors and cancer patients (dated by TCRdb to about 2020). Library prep was done by the immunoSEQ multiplex PCR assay. The source is immuneACCESS, and TCRdb retained only in-frame sequences with V and J called. Part of the clones is not carried over; for the studies checked, unresolved V genes explain less than half of this, and the remainder is unexplained. The sample table records some 130,000 clones; 90% of these occur just once. Almost 2.5% of the sample belongs to the ten largest clones. The sequencing input was blood. These receptors originate from a man aged 18-30 years in good health.

The chain couples TRBV30 to TRBJ1-1; 8 bases match TRBD1. Germline V CDR1 and CDR2: GTSNPN, SVGIG (reference sequence). V shed 5 bases and J 3 bases; nucleotides not matched to a gene: 2. The CDR3 covers 12 residues. CDR3 sequence reads: CAWATGDTEAFF. CDR3 nucleotide sequence: TGTGCCTGGGCGACAGGGGACACTGAAGCTTTCTTT.

This clone was counted once. The J gene is TRBJ1-2, the V gene TRBV19; 9 nucleotides agree with TRBD1. Germline V lookup: CDR1 LNHDA, CDR2 SQIVND (reference sequence). This CDR3 has 19 amino acids. With 1 base clipped from V and 4 bases from J, the junction kept 16 bases outside the gene matches. The CDR3 is CASSIAFGWDREEGYGYTF. CDR3 nucleotide sequence: TGTGCCAGTAGTATAGCCTTCGGGTGGGACAGGGAGGAAGGCTATGGCTACACCTTC.

The V gene is TRBV28, the J gene TRBJ1-2; no firm D call. The V and J ends lost 7 bases and 4 bases respectively, with 22 bases between them. Germline V gene sequence: CDR1 MDHEN, CDR2 SYDVKM. The CDR3 covers 16 residues. The CDR3 nucleotides read TGTGCCAGCACCCCCCGCGGAAGGCATACAAGCTATGGCTACACCTTC. Translated: CASTPRGRHTSYGYTF.

This chain connects TRBV24-1 to TRBJ2-7; D uncertain. This CDR3 comprises 13 residues. V dropped 4 bases and J dropped 2 bases, with 8 bases sitting between them. Germline CDR1 KGHDR, CDR2 SFDVKD. Here the CDR3 DNA reads TGTGCCACCAGTGACTCAGACACCTACGAGCAGTACGTC. Protein sequence: CATSDSDTYEQYV.

This rearrangement joins TRBV29-1 to TRBJ2-2, with 11 bases identical to TRBD2. The V gene's germline CDR1 is SQVTM and CDR2 ANQGSEA. There are 15 residues in the CDR3. J was trimmed by 7 bases and V by 4 bases; bases with no gene match: 8. In DNA form, the CDR3 reads TGCAGCGTTGTTAGCGGGAGGGCCGAGGGCGGGGAGCTGTTTTTT. This codes for CSVVSGRAEGGELFF.

This clone is a singleton in its sample. The J gene is TRBJ1-2, the V gene TRBV24-1; maybe TRBD1 (5 bases). Trimming pared 3 bases from V and 2 bases from J, leaving 9 bases between. Germline V gene sequence: CDR1 KGHDR, CDR2 SFDVKD. The CDR3 covers 14 residues. As DNA, the CDR3 is TGTGCCACCAGTGATGCCGACAGAAACTATGGCTACACCTTC. This sequence encodes CATSDADRNYGYTF.

The chain combines TRBV18 with TRBJ2-2; no definite D call. Germline V lookup: CDR1 KGHSH, CDR2 LQKENI. Trimming removed 0 bases at V and 4 bases at J, with 3 bases between. This CDR3 is built from 13 residues. CDR3 coding DNA: TGTGCCAGCTCACCACCGGTCACCGGGGAGCTGTTTTTT. Its translation is CASSPPVTGELFF.

V usage is TRBV6-1 and J usage is TRBJ2-6; D ambiguous. V lost 2 bases to trimming and J lost 0 bases, with 8 bases between them. The CDR3 has 16 residues. From germline, CDR1 is MNHNS and CDR2 SASEGT. CDR3 DNA: TGTGCCAGCAGTGAATTTTCCCTCTCTGGGGCCAACGTCCTGACTTTC. Translated, it gives CASSEFSLSGANVLTF.